The rows below give T cell receptor beta chains drawn from one sample of a study of T cell changes during pregnancy in multiple sclerosis. The table came from immunoSEQ multiplex PCR; TCRdb's copy has only in-frame clones and leaves some out. There are roughly 41,000 clones in the sample; about 88% occur only once, and under 7.5% lies in the top ten. The specimen comprised CD8+ T cells from peripheral blood mononuclear cells, sampled in the third trimester of pregnancy. The source is a female donor with multiple sclerosis, enrolled in a pregnancy study. The CDR3 runs from the conserved cysteine through the conserved F or W.

CASSEEASNQPQHF TRBJ1-5 TRBV6-4
CASSLGANGYTF TRBJ1-2 TRBV5-6
CASSNAREKETQYF TRBJ2-5 TRBV21-1
CASRTDSMNTEAFF TRBJ1-1 TRBV5-4
CASSDDGGNTGELFF TRBJ2-2 TRBV6-4
CASSFFLAGLAYNEQFF TRBJ2-1 TRBV7-6
CASSQDGDTTNYGYTF TRBJ1-2 TRBV4-1
CASTQGGDYGYTF TRBJ1-2 TRBV9
CASSQAVELNPAPSGNTIYF TRBJ1-3 TRBV4-3
CASSRRGYNQPQHF TRBJ1-5 TRBV19
CASSWGTGGPNYGYTF TRBJ1-2 TRBV5-1
CASSTSGGFTDTEAFF TRBJ1-1 TRBV19
CASSQVAGGEYEQYF TRBJ2-7 TRBV4-3
CASRTGGTEAFF TRBJ1-1 TRBV5-6
CASSLVRVQETQYF TRBJ2-5 TRBV5-1
CAWSVDIYGYTF TRBJ1-2 TRBV30
CASSLLSGQGVWQPQHF TRBJ1-5 TRBV7-2
CASSVTSGGGSYEQYF TRBJ2-7 TRBV6-1
CAWSGAPSSGNTIYF TRBJ1-3 TRBV30
CASSQGTSGEYEQYF TRBJ2-7 TRBV27
CASTPLRTTLFSGANVLTF TRBJ2-6 TRBV19
CATTWAAPSYEQYF TRBJ2-7 TRBV16
CASSFTVSGNTIYF TRBJ1-3 TRBV11-2
CASSAPSRTWEQYF TRBJ2-7 TRBV18
CASSDSASGEGTDTQYF TRBJ2-3 TRBV6-4
CASSISNGGRSYEQYF TRBJ2-7 TRBV19
CASSPTGLAGDPGTGELFF TRBJ2-2 TRBV4-1
CASSYASGGADTQYF TRBJ2-3 TRBV6-5
CASSVTPGTGVYNEQFF TRBJ2-1 TRBV9
CASSLRGRGETQYF TRBJ2-5 TRBV13
CASRFWGLNTEAFF TRBJ1-1 TRBV5-4
CASSRRVYEQYF TRBJ2-7 TRBV7-9
CASSWMGHGNNSPLHF TRBJ1-6 TRBV27
CASTQDRAAYGYTF TRBJ1-2 TRBV7-9
CASSRGTSASDTQYF TRBJ2-3 TRBV6-4
CASSAIGQGTDTQYF TRBJ2-3 TRBV4-1
CASSQDLQHVGYTF TRBJ1-2 TRBV14
CASSGTSGADTQYF TRBJ2-3 TRBV6-4
CASSPFQGSNQPQHF TRBJ1-5 TRBV4-1
CAIPLQGQRGNEQFF TRBJ2-1 TRBV2
CASRLTSGAQETQYF TRBJ2-5 TRBV2
CAWSVSWMGQFNEKLFF TRBJ1-4 TRBV30
CASSRGGAGSYEQYF TRBJ2-7 TRBV13